These T cell receptor beta chains were read from a single sample in a study of CD8+ T cells in alopecia areata. Measured with immunoSEQ multiplex PCR; TCRdb has only the in-frame clones, and not every one. The sample shows over 150,000 clones, roughly three fifths of them seen only once. The specimen was CD4+ T cells sorted from blood, collected at week 4, from a patient treated with tofacitinib. The receptors shown here come from a human donor with alopecia areata. The CDR3 runs from the conserved cysteine through the conserved F or W. D genes are given only for firm matches. Not all rows give a size; the values are once, few, many and, for expanded clones, a class.

NA	few	TRBJ2-3	TRBV29-1	CSVGWAGSTDTQYF	TGCAGCGTCGGTTGGGCAGGGTCCACAGATACGCAGTATTTT
NA	NA	TRBJ2-7	TRBV5-6	CASSYTGNTVDEQYF	TGTGCCAGCAGTTACACAGGGAATACAGTCGACGAGCAGTACTTC
NA	few	TRBJ2-5	TRBV29-1	CSVVDAEETQYF	TGCAGCGTTGTTGACGCGGAAGAGACCCAGTACTTC
TRBD1	NA	TRBJ2-2	TRBV6-1	CASSELVRTGRTGELFF	TGTGCCAGCAGTGAACTCGTGCGGACAGGTCGAACCGGGGAGCTGTTTTTT
NA	NA	TRBJ1-1	TRBV23-1	CASSERRRNTEAFF	TGCGCCAGCAGTGAAAGACGGAGGAACACTGAAGCTTTCTTT
NA	few	TRBJ2-2	TRBV7-6	CASSLGQPNTGELFF	TGTGCCAGCAGCTTAGGTCAGCCCAACACCGGGGAGCTGTTTTTT
NA	NA	TRBJ1-1	TRBV30	CAWSASLTGNTEAFF	TGTGCCTGGAGTGCCAGCCTGACAGGGAACACTGAAGCTTTCTTT
TRBD1	NA	TRBJ2-3	TRBV30	CAWSDVGTGADTQYF	TGTGCCTGGAGTGATGTGGGGACAGGGGCAGATACGCAGTATTTT
NA	NA	TRBJ1-2	TRBV19	CARQNSPRQPPNYGYTF	TGTGCCAGACAGAATTCTCCCCGGCAACCACCTAACTATGGCTACACCTTC
NA	once	TRBJ2-5	TRBV7-2	CASTSIVGTGANF	NA
NA	NA	TRBJ2-1	TRBV15	CATSRVYRNEQFF	TGTGCCACCAGCAGGGTATACAGAAATGAGCAGTTCTTC
NA	NA	TRBJ2-1	TRBV30	CAWSHNSPYNEQFF	TGTGCCTGGTCACACAACTCCCCCTACAATGAGCAGTTCTTC
TRBD1	few	TRBJ2-7	TRBV2	CASDRDGEQYF	TGTGCCAGCGACAGGGACGGGGAGCAGTACTTC
NA	NA	TRBJ2-7	TRBV6-5	CASSHSYEQYF	TGTGCCAGCAGCCATTCCTACGAGCAGTACTTC
NA	NA	TRBJ2-2	TRBV2	CASRPQGTGELFF	TGTGCCAGCAGACCCCAGGGGACCGGGGAGCTGTTTTTT
NA	few	TRBJ1-3	TRBV28	CASSFVGHSSGNTIYF	TGTGCCAGCAGTTTTGTCGGACATAGCTCTGGAAACACCATATATTTT
NA	NA	TRBJ2-7	TRBV6-6	CASSYSKRVEQYF	TGTGCCAGCAGTTACTCGAAGCGGGTCGAGCAGTACTTC